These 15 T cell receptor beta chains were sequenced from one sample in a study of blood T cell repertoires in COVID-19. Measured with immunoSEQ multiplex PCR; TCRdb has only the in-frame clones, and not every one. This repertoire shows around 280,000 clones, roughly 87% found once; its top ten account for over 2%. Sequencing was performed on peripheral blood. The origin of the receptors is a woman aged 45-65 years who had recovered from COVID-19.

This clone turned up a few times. The CDR3 here is CASSQESQLVAYF. In DNA, the CDR3 is TGTGCCAGCAGCCAAGAGAGTCAACTTGTTGCGTACTTC. This chain uses TRBV3-1 (or the pseudogene TRBV3-2) with TRBJ2-7; D is uncertain. The CDR3 is 13 residues long. Per germline, CDR1 LGHDT and CDR2 YNNKEL (reference sequence). The V end was cut by 0 bases, the J end by 12 bases, with 15 bases between.

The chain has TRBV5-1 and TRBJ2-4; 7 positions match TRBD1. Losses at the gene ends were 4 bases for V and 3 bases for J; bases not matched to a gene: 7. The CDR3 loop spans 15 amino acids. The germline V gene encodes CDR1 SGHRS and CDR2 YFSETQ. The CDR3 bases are TGCGCCAGCAGCCTGACGCAGGGGGTCAAAAACATTCAGTACTTC. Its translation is CASSLTQGVKNIQYF.

CDR3 region: CASSQEDSGPYEQYF. The CDR3 DNA reads TGTGCCAGCAGCCAAGAGGACAGCGGCCCCTACGAGCAGTACTTC. The chain links TRBV3-1 (or the pseudogene TRBV3-2) to TRBJ2-7; a possible D gene is TRBD1 (6 bases). CDR1 and CDR2 (germline): LGHDT, YNNKEL (reference sequence). The CDR3 spans 15 residues. With 0 bases removed from V and 2 bases from J, the gap between germline ends came to 11 bases.

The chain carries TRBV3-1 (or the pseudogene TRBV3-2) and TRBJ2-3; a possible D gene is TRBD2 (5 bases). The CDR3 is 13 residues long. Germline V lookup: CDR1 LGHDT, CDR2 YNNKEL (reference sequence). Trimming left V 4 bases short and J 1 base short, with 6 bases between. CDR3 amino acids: CASSRGGTDTQYF. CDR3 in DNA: TGTGCCAGCAGCCGGGGAGGCACAGATACGCAGTATTTT.

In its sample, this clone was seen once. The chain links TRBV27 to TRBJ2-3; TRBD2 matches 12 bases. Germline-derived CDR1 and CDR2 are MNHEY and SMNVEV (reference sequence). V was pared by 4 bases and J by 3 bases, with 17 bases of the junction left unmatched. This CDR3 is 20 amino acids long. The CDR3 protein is CASSSPRGLAGPGGTDTQYF. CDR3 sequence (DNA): TGTGCCAGCAGTTCCCCCCGAGGACTAGCGGGGCCTGGTGGGACAGATACGCAGTATTTT.

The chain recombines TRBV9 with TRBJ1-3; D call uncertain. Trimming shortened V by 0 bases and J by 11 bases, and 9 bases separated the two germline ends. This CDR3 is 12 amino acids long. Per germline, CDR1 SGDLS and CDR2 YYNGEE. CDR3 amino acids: CASSVEEFPIYF. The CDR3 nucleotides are TGTGCCAGCAGCGTAGAAGAGTTCCCCATATATTTT. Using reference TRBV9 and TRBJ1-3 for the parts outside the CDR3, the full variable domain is DSGVTQTPKHLITATGQRVTLRCSPRSGDLSVYWYQQSLDQGLQFLIQYYNGEERAKGNILERFSAQQFPDLHSELNLSSLELGDSALYFCASSVEEFPIYFGEGSWLTVV.

DNA of the CDR3: TGTGCCAGTAGTCGACAGGGGTACACTGAAGCTTTCTTT. Its translation: CASSRQGYTEAFF. The rearrangement uses TRBV19 and TRBJ1-1; 8 positions match TRBD1. Germline loops: CDR1 LNHDA, CDR2 SQIVND (reference sequence). The CDR3 contains 13 residues. The junction had 2 bases not matched to a gene; V was cut back by 5 bases and J by 3 bases.

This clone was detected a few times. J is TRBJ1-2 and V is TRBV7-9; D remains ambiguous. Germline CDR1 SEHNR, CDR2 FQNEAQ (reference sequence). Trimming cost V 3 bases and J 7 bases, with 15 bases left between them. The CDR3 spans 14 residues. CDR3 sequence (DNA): TGTGCCAGCAGCTTGGAGCGAGGAGTGTTTGGCTACACCTTC. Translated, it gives CASSLERGVFGYTF. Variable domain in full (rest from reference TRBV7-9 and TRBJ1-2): DTGVSQNPRHKITKRGQNVTFRCDPISEHNRLYWYRQTLGQGPEFLTYFQNEAQLEKSRLLSDRFSAERPKGSFSTLEIQRTEQGDSAMYLCASSLERGVFGYTFGSGTRLTVV.

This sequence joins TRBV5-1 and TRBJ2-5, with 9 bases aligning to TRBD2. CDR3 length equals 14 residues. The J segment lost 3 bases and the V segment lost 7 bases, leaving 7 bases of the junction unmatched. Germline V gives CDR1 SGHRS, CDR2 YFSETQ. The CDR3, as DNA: TGCGCCAGCCATAGGACTAGCGAGGAAGAGACCCAGTACTTC. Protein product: CASHRTSEEETQYF.

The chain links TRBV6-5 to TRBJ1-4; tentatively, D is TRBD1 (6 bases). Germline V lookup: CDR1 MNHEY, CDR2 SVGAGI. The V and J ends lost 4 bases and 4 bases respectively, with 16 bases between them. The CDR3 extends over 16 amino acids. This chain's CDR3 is CASSSNTGLINEKLFF. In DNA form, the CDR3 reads TGTGCCAGCAGTTCCAATACAGGGCTAATTAATGAAAAACTGTTTTTT.

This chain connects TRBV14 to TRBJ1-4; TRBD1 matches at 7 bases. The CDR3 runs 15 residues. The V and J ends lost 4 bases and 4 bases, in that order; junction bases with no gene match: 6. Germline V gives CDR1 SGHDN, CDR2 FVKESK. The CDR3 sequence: CASSRRQGVNEKLFF. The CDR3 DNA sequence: TGTGCCAGCAGCCGCCGACAGGGCGTTAATGAAAAACTGTTTTTT.

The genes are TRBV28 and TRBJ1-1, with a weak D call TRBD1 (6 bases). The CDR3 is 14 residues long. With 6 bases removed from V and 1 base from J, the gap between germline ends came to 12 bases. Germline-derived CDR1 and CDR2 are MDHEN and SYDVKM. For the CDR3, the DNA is TGTGCCAGCAGCTCCATGGACAGGAACACTGAAGCTTTCTTT. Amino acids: CASSSMDRNTEAFF.

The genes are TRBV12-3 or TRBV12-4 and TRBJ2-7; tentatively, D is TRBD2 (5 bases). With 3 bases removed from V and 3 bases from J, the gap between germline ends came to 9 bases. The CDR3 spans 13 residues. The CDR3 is CASSFAGLYEQYF. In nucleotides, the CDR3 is TGTGCCAGCAGTTTTGCGGGCCTCTACGAGCAGTACTTC.

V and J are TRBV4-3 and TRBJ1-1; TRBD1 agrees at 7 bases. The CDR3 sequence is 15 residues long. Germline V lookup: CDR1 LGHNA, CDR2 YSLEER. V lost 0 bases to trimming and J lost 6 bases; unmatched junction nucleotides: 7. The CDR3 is CASSQEVQGEAEAFF. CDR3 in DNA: TGCGCCAGCAGCCAAGAGGTTCAGGGGGAGGCTGAAGCTTTCTTT.

The CDR3 DNA follows: TGCGCCAGCAGCCTACCGGACAGGCCGAGGAGGGAGCCCCAGCATTTT. Its protein product is CASSLPDRPRREPQHF. The chain joins TRBV4-1 to TRBJ1-5, with 7 bases that match TRBD1. Trimming took 4 bases from V and 8 from J; bases not matched to a gene: 14. This CDR3 comprises 16 residues. Germline lookup yields CDR1 MGHRA and CDR2 YSYEKL.